The rows below give T cell receptor beta chains drawn from one sample of a study of post-analysis software for immune sequencing data. TCRdb recomputed calls from the PCR reads with MiXCR, one row per CDR3 protein. The sample has roughly 400,000 distinct CDR3 sequences, 35% to 45% seen once; the top ten hold 6% to 9%. Sequencing was carried out using blood. These receptors came from a girl aged 2 to 9 with multiple sclerosis. Both conserved end residues are trimmed from each CDR3. Each record gives: J gene, clone size, V gene, CDR3 protein. The size of a clone is reported for some rows only, either as once, few or many, or as a class for expanded clones.

J: TRBJ1-4
size: few
V: TRBV9
CDR3: ASGGPATNEKLF

J: TRBJ1-4
size: few
V: TRBV25-1
CDR3: ASSEYQGEEKLF

J: TRBJ1-1
size: -
V: TRBV5-6
CDR3: ASSPGTKKAF

J: TRBJ1-5
size: -
V: TRBV28
CDR3: ASSFTGLVGQPQH

J: TRBJ2-7
size: -
V: TRBV6-5
CDR3: ASSYADPLNEQY

J: TRBJ1-2
size: few
V: TRBV10-3
CDR3: AISAGDGYT

J: TRBJ2-5
size: -
V: TRBV7-2
CDR3: ASSFGQKETQY

J: TRBJ2-5
size: -
V: TRBV29-1
CDR3: SVRTGVETQY

J: TRBJ1-6
size: -
V: TRBV7-2
CDR3: ASSGRDRGLSSPLH

J: TRBJ1-4
size: -
V: TRBV20-1
CDR3: SARTGGGPNEKLF

J: TRBJ1-5
size: few
V: TRBV6-1
CDR3: ASSEEHSNQPQH

J: TRBJ2-1
size: -
V: TRBV6-6
CDR3: ASSPQGAMYNEQF

J: TRBJ2-3
size: few
V: TRBV5-1
CDR3: ASSLTVLAGNTDTQY

J: TRBJ1-5
size: -
V: TRBV12-3/TRBV12-4
CDR3: ASSLSGQLQPQH

J: TRBJ1-2
size: many
V: TRBV5-6
CDR3: ASSPWTDSYYGYT

J: TRBJ2-1
size: few
V: TRBV20-1
CDR3: SARDTRASNEQF

J: TRBJ1-2
size: few
V: TRBV10-2
CDR3: ASLPGTGYGYT

J: TRBJ2-3
size: few
V: TRBV28
CDR3: ASSFSGGLLRRTQY

J: TRBJ2-1
size: -
V: TRBV6-4
CDR3: ASSLAPSGWQF

J: TRBJ2-1
size: -
V: TRBV5-1
CDR3: ASTDTEIYNEQF

J: TRBJ2-5
size: -
V: TRBV6-2/TRBV6-3
CDR3: ASSLGTGPQETQY

J: TRBJ2-5
size: once
V: TRBV7-2
CDR3: AGSSGQKETQY

J: TRBJ1-1
size: -
V: TRBV4-1
CDR3: ASSRLGQGNTEAF

J: TRBJ1-2
size: many
V: TRBV20-1
CDR3: SARVWGIDYGYT

J: TRBJ2-5
size: -
V: TRBV12-3/TRBV12-4
CDR3: ASRRTSGLGEQY

J: TRBJ1-5
size: -
V: TRBV7-6
CDR3: ASSPGGAQPQH

J: TRBJ2-5
size: -
V: TRBV20-1
CDR3: SANRASGRYQETQY

J: TRBJ1-1
size: -
V: TRBV14
CDR3: ASSPRNERNTEAF

J: TRBJ2-5
size: -
V: TRBV6-1
CDR3: ASSEGLGQQETQY

J: TRBJ1-1
size: -
V: TRBV11-2
CDR3: ASSQLKGGPEAF

J: TRBJ2-4
size: -
V: TRBV7-8
CDR3: VSSETSVTKNIQY

J: TRBJ2-1
size: -
V: TRBV7-9
CDR3: ASSREAGARGNEQF

J: TRBJ2-1
size: few
V: TRBV7-9
CDR3: ASSSPGGTGGYNEQF

J: TRBJ2-1
size: few
V: TRBV20-1
CDR3: SFRRRQGTGEQF

J: TRBJ2-1
size: few
V: TRBV6-6
CDR3: ASSYSTGRVGNNEQF

J: TRBJ2-1
size: -
V: TRBV7-9
CDR3: ASSLEAGSSSYNEQF

J: TRBJ2-2
size: -
V: TRBV21-1
CDR3: ASSSRFRRTGELF

J: TRBJ2-1
size: -
V: TRBV7-3
CDR3: ASGGSYNEQF

J: TRBJ2-5
size: -
V: TRBV14
CDR3: ASSQGNRATETQY

J: TRBJ2-7
size: -
V: TRBV7-2
CDR3: ASSLTRGREDEQY

J: TRBJ2-7
size: few
V: TRBV27
CDR3: ASSLSIGTSPYEQY

J: TRBJ1-5
size: few
V: TRBV3-1
CDR3: ASSQDRALRPQH

J: TRBJ2-5
size: once
V: TRBV7-9
CDR3: ASSYTGRGQETQY

J: TRBJ2-1
size: -
V: TRBV3-1
CDR3: ASSQRSYSEQF

J: TRBJ2-5
size: -
V: TRBV4-1
CDR3: ASSQDGRVGQETQY

J: TRBJ2-3
size: -
V: TRBV27
CDR3: ASSSGVSRGGPTDTQY

J: TRBJ2-5
size: few
V: TRBV20-1
CDR3: SGRRSQDRGETQY

J: TRBJ1-2
size: -
V: TRBV5-1
CDR3: ASSQTGIYGYT